This T cell receptor (beta chain) derives from a study of CD8 T cells in Susac syndrome. Study-level results: The study's TCR sequencing and HLA analysis drew on a certain number of individuals. That number was acknowledged as relatively small.

Sequencing of TCR beta was performed on blood CD8+ and CD4+ T cells. TEMRA cells were enriched by FACS, while CD8+ and CD4+ T cells were obtained through a negative isolation that was performed magnetically. When the RNA was reverse transcribed, random hexamers were used with an input of roughly 0.5 to 1 ug. A single record per CDR3 protein comes from TCRdb applying MiXCR to the immunoSEQ multiplex PCR reads. The repertoire includes about 84,000 distinct CDR3 sequences, roughly 91% of them detected once, and around 0.31% sits in the top ten. J gave up 7 bases and V 1 base, and 12 bases lay outside the gene matches. There are 17 residues in the CDR3. Germline V lookup: CDR1 SGHRS, CDR2 YFSETQ. Remarks on this clonotype: As yet, its antigen is unknown.

The gene calls are TRBV5-1 and TRBJ1-4; 8 bases fit TRBD1. This receptor was taken from a human donor in good health. The sample was CD8+ T cells from PBMCs. CDR3 sequence (DNA): TGCGCCAGCAGCTTGTACACCCGACAGGGGAGAATTGAAAAACTGTTTTTT. As protein: CASSLYTRQGRIEKLFF.